Relative to its sample, the clone carrying this TCR beta chain is medium-sized (0.01 to 0.1%). The record originates from a study of spatial heterogeneity in lung cancer. Across the whole study: Consistent detection of more beta-chain than alpha-chain sequences was observed.

The germline V and J ends were trimmed by 2 bases and 6 bases, with 14 bases remaining between them. CDR3 length: 15 residues. The germline CDR1 and CDR2 sequences are SGHRS and YFSETQ. Stated time point: sample taken at primary tumor resection. The study tagged each TCR cDNA molecule with a unique molecular identifier. TCRdb itself ran the 5' RACE reads through MiXCR, one entry per CDR3 protein. The data show around 2,400 distinct CDR3 sequences, around 13% seen once. The receptor's source is a female donor with early-stage non-small cell lung cancer. This sample comprised normal lung tissue next to the tumor, obtained at surgery. The chain carries TRBV5-1 and TRBJ2-2, with unresolved D. CDR3 DNA: TGCGCCAGCAGCTTAGGTAGACCGGTGCCCGGGGAGCTGTTTTTT. Its translation: CASSLGRPVPGELFF. The whole variable domain, filled in from reference TRBV5-1 and TRBJ2-2, reads KAGVTQTPRYLIKTRGQQVTLSCSPISGHRSVSWYQQTPGQGLQFLFEYFSETQRNKGNFPGRFSGRQFSNSRSEMNVSTLELGDSALYLCASSLGRPVPGELFFGEGSRLTVL.